One sample yielded the 2 T cell receptor beta chains listed below, sequenced in a study of radiotherapy plus CTLA-4 blockade in lung cancer. TCRdb keeps only in-frame clones here, not all; method: immunoSEQ multiplex PCR. In the table there are about 43,000 clones, roughly two thirds of which are singletons. This specimen consisted of peripheral blood, obtained from a patient treated with radiotherapy plus ipilimumab. The origin of the receptors is a human donor with non-small cell lung cancer who had a partial response to radiotherapy plus ipilimumab.

The chain links TRBV5-1 to TRBJ1-2; D perhaps matches TRBD1 (6 bases). Germline CDR1 reads SGHRS; CDR2 reads YFSETQ. The CDR3 runs 15 residues. Deletions cut 4 bases from V and 5 bases from J, with 18 bases between. In nucleotides, the CDR3 is TGCGCCAGCAGCATAATACAGGGTCTTAGTTATGGCTACACCTTC. Translating it yields CASSIIQGLSYGYTF. The variable domain in full, completed from reference TRBV5-1 and TRBJ1-2, reads KAGVTQTPRYLIKTRGQQVTLSCSPISGHRSVSWYQQTPGQGLQFLFEYFSETQRNKGNFPGRFSGRQFSNSRSEMNVSTLELGDSALYLCASSIIQGLSYGYTFGSGTRLTVV.

This chain connects TRBV11-2 to TRBJ1-5; possibly TRBD1 for D (5 bases). Germline assignment: CDR1 SGHAT and CDR2 FQNNGV. V lost 6 bases and J lost 2, with 20 bases in between. The CDR3 runs to 17 residues. CDR3: CASSQTSGVGGNQPQHF. CDR3 DNA sequence: TGTGCCAGCAGTCAAACCTCGGGGGTAGGGGGCAATCAGCCCCAGCATTTT.